This T cell receptor beta chain was recorded in a study of early T cells in non-severe SARS-CoV-2 infection. Using its own MiXCR run on the 5' RACE reads, TCRdb lists one record per CDR3 protein. The sample has 90,000 to 120,000 distinct CDR3 sequences, 9% to 13% seen once. Specimen: whole blood. The clonotype was recovered from an adult who was a healthcare worker with PCR-confirmed SARS-CoV-2 infection or an uninfected control (not recorded which).

As DNA, the CDR3 is TGTGCCAGCAGCGTGGAGGGGGGAGGCAATCAGCCCCAGCATTTT. The encoded protein is CASSVEGGGNQPQHF. The chain uses TRBV9 and TRBJ1-5; possibly TRBD1 for D (6 bases). V was cut by 2 bases and J by 2 bases, with 11 bases left in between. Germline values: CDR1 SGDLS, CDR2 YYNGEE. The CDR3 contains 15 residues.